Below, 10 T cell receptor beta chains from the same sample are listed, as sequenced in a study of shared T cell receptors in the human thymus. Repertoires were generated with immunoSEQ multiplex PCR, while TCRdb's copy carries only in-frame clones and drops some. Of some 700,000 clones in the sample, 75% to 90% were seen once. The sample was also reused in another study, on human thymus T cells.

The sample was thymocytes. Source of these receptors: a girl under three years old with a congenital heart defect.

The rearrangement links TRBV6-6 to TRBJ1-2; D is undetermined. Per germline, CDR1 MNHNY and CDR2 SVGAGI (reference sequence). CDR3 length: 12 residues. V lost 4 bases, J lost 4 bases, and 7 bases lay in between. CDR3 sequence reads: CASSSGSYGYTF. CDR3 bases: TGTGCCAGCAGTTCGGGGTCCTATGGCTACACCTTC.

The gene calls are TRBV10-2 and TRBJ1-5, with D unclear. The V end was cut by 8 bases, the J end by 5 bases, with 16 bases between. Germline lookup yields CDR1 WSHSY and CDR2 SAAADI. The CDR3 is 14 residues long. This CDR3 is CASSPWREDQPQHF. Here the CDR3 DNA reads TGCGCCAGCTCCCCTTGGAGGGAAGATCAGCCCCAGCATTTT.

Here the CDR3 DNA reads TGTGCCAGCAGCCAAGCCTTGGACAGGGGTACAGATACGCAGTATTTT. The encoded protein is CASSQALDRGTDTQYF. The chain recombines TRBV14 with TRBJ2-3; 9 bases match TRBD1. V gave up 1 base and J gave up 3 bases; unmatched junction bases: 5. The CDR3 is made up of 16 amino acids. CDR1 SGHDN and CDR2 FVKESK come from the germline V gene.

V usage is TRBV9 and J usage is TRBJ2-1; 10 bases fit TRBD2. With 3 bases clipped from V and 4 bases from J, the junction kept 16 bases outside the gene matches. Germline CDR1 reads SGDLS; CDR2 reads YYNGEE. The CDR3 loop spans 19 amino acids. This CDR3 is CASSERLVTLAGAYNEQFF. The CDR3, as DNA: TGTGCCAGCAGCGAGAGACTCGTTACTCTAGCGGGGGCGTACAATGAGCAGTTCTTC.

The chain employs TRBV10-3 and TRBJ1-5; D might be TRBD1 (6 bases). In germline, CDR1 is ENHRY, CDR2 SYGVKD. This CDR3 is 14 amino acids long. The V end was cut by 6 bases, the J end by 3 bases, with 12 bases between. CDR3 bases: TGTGCCATCAGCCCGGACAGCCTCAATCAGCCCCAGCATTTT. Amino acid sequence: CAISPDSLNQPQHF.

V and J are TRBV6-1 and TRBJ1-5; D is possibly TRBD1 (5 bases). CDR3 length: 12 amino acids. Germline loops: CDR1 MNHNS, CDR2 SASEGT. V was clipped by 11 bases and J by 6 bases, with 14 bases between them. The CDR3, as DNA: TGTGCCCCCACAGGTGCCGTTCAGCCCCAGCATTTT. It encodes CAPTGAVQPQHF.

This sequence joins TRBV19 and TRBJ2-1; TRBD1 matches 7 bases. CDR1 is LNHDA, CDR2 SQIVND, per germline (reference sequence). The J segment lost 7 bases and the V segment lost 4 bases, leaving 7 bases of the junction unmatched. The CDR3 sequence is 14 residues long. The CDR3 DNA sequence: TGTGCCAGTAGTACCCGACAGGGTCGGAATGAGCAGTTCTTC. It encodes CASSTRQGRNEQFF.

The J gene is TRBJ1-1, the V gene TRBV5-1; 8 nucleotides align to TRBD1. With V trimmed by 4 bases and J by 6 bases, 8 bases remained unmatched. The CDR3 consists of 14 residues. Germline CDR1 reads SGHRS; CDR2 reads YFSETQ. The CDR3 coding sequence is TGCGCCAGCAGCGGACAGGGTAGTAACGCTGAAGCTTTCTTT. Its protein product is CASSGQGSNAEAFF.

The CDR3 bases are TGTGCCAGCAGCTTAGCGGGGGGGCAAGAGACCCAGTACTTC. Amino acid sequence: CASSLAGGQETQYF. The chain joins TRBV13 to TRBJ2-5; 8 bases agree with TRBD2. This CDR3 spans 14 amino acids. Trimming at V came to 1 base and at J to 2 bases, leaving 0 bases not matched to a gene. Germline V CDR1 and CDR2: PRHDT, FYEKMQ (reference sequence).

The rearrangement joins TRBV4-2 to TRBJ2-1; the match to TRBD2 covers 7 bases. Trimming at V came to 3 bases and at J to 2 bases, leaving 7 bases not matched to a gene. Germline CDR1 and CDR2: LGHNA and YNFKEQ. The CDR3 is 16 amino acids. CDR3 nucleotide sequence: TGTGCCAGCAGCCACCAGCGGGGTAGCACCTACAATGAGCAGTTCTTC. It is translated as CASSHQRGSTYNEQFF.